The table lists the clone carrying this T cell receptor (beta chain) with many counts. Its antigen remains unidentified. This CDR3 is built from 15 residues. V lost 0 bases to trimming and J lost 0 bases, with 9 bases between them. CDR1 and CDR2 from the germline V gene are MNHEY and SMNVEV (reference sequence). This specimen comes from a study of T-cell memory formation after mild COVID-19. Notes on the study in general: The study found balanced CD4/CD8 in clones contracting day 15 to 85 and a CD4+ lean in later expanders.

cDNA libraries for TCR alpha and TCR beta, carrying sample barcodes and UMIs, came from 5'RACE with constant-segment primers. TCRdb used MiXCR to reprocess the 5' RACE reads, holding one entry per CDR3 protein. The repertoire consists of under 300,000 distinct CDR3 sequences, with around 16% occurring once and the leading ten covering roughly 22%. Sequencing used PBMCs or a T cell subset sorted from them (not recorded which). This sequence joins TRBV27 and TRBJ2-7, with D tentatively TRBD2 (5 bases). The receptor was isolated from a man aged 18 to 35 who had mild COVID-19 (a few samples of this study predate the infection). Cell type and time point are not known. As DNA, the CDR3 is TGTGCCAGCAGTTTATCGACGGGAATCTCCTACGAGCAGTACTTC. Translation gives CASSLSTGISYEQYF.